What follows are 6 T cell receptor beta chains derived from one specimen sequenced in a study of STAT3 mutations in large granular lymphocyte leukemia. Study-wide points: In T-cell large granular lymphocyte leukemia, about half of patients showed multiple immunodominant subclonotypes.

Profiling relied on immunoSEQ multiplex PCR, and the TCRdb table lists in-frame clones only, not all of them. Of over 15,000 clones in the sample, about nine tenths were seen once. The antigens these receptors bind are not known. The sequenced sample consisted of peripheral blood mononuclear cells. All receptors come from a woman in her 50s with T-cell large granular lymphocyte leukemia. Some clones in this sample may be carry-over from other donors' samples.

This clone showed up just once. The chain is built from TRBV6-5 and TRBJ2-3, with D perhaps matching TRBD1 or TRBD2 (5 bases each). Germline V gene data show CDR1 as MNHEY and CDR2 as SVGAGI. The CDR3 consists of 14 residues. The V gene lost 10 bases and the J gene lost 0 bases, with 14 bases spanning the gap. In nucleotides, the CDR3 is TGTGCCACCAGAACGAGGGGAAGCACAGATACGCAGTATTTT. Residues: CATRTRGSTDTQYF.

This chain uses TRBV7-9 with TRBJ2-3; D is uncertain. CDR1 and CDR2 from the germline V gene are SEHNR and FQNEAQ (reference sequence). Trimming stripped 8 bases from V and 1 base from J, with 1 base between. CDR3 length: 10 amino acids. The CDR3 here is CASGTDTQYF. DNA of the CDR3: TGTGCCAGCGGCACAGATACGCAGTATTTT.

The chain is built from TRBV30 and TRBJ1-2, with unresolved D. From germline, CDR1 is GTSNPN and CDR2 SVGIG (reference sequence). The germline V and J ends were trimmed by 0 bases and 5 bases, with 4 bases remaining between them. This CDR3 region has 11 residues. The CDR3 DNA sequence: TGTGCCTGGAGTGTCCCTTATGGCTACACCTTC. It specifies CAWSVPYGYTF.

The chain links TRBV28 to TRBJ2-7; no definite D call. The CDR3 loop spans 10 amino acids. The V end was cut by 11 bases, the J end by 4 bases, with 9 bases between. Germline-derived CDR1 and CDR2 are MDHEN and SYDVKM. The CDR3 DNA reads TGTGCCCGGTACTATTACGAGCAGTACTTC. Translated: CARYYYEQYF.

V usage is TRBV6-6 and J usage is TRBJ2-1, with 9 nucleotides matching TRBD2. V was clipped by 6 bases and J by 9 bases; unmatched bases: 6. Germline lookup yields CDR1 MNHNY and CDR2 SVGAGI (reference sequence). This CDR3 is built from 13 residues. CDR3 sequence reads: CASSHSGSAEQFF. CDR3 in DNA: TGTGCCAGCAGCCATAGCGGGAGTGCTGAGCAGTTCTTC.

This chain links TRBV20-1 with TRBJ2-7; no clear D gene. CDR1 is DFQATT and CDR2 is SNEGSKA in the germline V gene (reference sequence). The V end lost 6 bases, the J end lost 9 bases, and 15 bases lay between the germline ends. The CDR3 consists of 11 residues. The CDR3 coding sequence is TGCAGTGCCGCCCCCCAAATTATGCAGTACTTC. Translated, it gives CSAAPQIMQYF.